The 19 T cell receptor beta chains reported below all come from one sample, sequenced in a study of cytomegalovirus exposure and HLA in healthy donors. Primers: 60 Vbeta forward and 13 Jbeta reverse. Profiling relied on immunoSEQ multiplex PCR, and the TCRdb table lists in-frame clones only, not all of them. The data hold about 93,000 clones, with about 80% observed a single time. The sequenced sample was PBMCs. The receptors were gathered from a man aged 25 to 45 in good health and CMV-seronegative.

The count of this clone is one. The CDR3 region is CAWTQGSYEQYF. CDR3 in DNA: TGTGCCTGGACACAGGGCTCCTACGAGCAGTACTTC. The V gene is TRBV30, the J gene TRBJ2-7; D may be TRBD1 (6 bases). Between the trimmed V and J ends, which lost 4 bases and 0 bases, there was a span of 7 bases. The CDR3 covers 12 residues. Germline CDR1 is GTSNPN and CDR2 is SVGIG (reference sequence).

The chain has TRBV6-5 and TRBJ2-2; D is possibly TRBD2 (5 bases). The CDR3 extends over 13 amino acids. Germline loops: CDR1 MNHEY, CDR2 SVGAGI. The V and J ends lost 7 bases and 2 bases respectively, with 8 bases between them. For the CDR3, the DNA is TGTGCCAGCACCCGGGGTAACACCGGGGAGCTGTTTTTT. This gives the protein CASTRGNTGELFF.

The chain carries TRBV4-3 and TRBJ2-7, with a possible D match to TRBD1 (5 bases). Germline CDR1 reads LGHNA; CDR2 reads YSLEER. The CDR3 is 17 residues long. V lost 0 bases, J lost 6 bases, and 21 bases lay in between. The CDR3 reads CASSQDPLDTGYGEQYF. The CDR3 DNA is TGCGCCAGCAGCCAAGATCCTCTGGACACCGGTTATGGCGAGCAGTACTTC.

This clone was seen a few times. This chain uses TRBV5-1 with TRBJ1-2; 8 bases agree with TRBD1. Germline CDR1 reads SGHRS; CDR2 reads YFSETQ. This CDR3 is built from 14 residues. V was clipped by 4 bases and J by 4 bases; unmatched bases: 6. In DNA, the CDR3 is TGCGCCAGCAGCGTGCAGGGGGCTGGCTATGGCTACACCTTC. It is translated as CASSVQGAGYGYTF.

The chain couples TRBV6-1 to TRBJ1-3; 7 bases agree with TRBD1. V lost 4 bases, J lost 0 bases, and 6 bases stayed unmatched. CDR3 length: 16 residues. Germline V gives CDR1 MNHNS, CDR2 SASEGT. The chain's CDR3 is CASSVGQVISGNTIYF. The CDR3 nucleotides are TGTGCCAGCAGTGTTGGACAGGTTATCTCTGGAAACACCATATATTTT.

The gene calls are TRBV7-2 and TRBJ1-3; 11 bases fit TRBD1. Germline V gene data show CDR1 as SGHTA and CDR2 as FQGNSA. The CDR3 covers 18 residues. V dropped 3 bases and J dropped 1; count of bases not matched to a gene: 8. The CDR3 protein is CASSFSGTGGPSGNTIYF. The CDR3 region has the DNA TGTGCCAGCAGCTTTTCAGGGACAGGGGGACCGTCTGGAAACACCATATATTTT.

The CDR3 spells CASSTTGGDGYTF. For the CDR3, the DNA is TGTGCCAGCAGCACGACAGGGGGCGATGGCTACACCTTC. The V call is TRBV5-6, the J call TRBJ1-2, with 10 bases lining up with TRBD1. The CDR3 contains 13 residues. V trimming: 4 bases; J trimming: 6 bases; junction bases outside the gene matches: 3. Germline V gene lookup returns CDR1 SGHDT and CDR2 YYEEEE.

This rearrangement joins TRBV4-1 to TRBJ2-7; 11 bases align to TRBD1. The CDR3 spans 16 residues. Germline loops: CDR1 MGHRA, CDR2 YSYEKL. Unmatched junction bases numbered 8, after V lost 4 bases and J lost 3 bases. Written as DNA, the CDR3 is TGCGCCAGCAGCCGCGAAAGGACAGGGGGCGTCTACGAGCAGTACTTC. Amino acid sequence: CASSRERTGGVYEQYF.

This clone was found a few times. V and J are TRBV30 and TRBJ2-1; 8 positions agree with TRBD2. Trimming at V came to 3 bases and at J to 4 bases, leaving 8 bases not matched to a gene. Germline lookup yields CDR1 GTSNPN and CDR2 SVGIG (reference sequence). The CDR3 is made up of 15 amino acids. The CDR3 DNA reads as TGTGCCTGGAGCCCCAGCGGGGGCCCTTACAATGAGCAGTTCTTC. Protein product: CAWSPSGGPYNEQFF.

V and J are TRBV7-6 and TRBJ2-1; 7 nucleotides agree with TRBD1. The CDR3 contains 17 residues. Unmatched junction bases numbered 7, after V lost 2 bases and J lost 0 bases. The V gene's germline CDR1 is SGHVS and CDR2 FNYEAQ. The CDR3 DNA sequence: TGTGCCAGCAGCTTACCGCGGCGACAGGGCTCCTACAATGAGCAGTTCTTC. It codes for CASSLPRRQGSYNEQFF.

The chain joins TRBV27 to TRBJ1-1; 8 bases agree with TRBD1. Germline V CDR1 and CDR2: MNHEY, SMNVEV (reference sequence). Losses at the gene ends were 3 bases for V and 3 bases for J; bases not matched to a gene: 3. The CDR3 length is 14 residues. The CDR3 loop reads CASSFRQGYTEAFF. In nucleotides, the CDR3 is TGTGCCAGCAGTTTTCGACAGGGGTACACTGAAGCTTTCTTT.

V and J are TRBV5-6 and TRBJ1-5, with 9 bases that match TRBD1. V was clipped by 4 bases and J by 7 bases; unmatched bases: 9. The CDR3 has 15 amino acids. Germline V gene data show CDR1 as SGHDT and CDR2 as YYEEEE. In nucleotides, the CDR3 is TGTGCCAGCAGCCAAACAGGGGGCGCGGGGCAGCCCCAGCATTTT. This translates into CASSQTGGAGQPQHF.

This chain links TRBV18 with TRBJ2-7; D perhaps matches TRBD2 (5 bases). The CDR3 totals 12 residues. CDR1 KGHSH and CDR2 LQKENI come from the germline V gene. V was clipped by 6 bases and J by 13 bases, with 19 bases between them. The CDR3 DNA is TGTGCCAGCTCGCCCGCCCTAGGAGGAGTATACTTC. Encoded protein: CASSPALGGVYF. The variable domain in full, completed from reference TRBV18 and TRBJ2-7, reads NAGVMQNPRHLVRRRGQEARLRCSPMKGHSHVYWYRQLPEEGLKFMVYLQKENIIDESGMPKERFSAEFPKEGPSILRIQQVVRGDSAAYFCASSPALGGVYFGPGTRLTVT.

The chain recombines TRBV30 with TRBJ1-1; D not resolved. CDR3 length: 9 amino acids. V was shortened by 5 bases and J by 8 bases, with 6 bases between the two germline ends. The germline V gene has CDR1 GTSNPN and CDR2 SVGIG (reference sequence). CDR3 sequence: CAWGQEAFF. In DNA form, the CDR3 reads TGTGCCTGGGGGCAGGAAGCTTTCTTT.

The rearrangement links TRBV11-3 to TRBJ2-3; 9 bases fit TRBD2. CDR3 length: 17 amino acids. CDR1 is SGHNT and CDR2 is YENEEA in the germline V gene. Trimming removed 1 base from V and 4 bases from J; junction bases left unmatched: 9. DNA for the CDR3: TGTGCCAGCAGCTTAGGCCGGCGGGAGGGTCTGTCAGATACGCAGTATTTT. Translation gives CASSLGRREGLSDTQYF.

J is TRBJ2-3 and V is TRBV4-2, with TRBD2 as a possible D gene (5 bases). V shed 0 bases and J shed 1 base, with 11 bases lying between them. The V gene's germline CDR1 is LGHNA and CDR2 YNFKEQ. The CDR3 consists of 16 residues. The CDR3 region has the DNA TGTGCCAGCAGCCAAGAGACTACTCCCCGCACAGATACGCAGTATTTT. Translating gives CASSQETTPRTDTQYF.

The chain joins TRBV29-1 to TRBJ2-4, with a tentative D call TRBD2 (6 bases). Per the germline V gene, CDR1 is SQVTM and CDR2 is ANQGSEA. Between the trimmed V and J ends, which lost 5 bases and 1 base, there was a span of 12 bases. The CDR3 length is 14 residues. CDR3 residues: CSVIAGTAKNIQYF. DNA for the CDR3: TGCAGCGTTATTGCGGGGACCGCCAAAAACATTCAGTACTTC.

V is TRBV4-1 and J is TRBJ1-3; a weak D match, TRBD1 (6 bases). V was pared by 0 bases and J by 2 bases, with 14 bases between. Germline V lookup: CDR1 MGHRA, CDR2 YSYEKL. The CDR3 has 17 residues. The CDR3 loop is CASSQDLTAGAGNTIYF. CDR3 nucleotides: TGCGCCAGCAGCCAAGATCTGACGGCAGGGGCTGGAAACACCATATATTTT.

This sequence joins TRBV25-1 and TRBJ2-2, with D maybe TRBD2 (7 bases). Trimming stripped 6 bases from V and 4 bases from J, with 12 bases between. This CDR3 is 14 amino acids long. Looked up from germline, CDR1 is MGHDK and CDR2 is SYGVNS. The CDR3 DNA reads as TGTGCCAGCAGGGGGGGGCTAGCCACCGGGGAGCTGTTTTTT. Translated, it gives CASRGGLATGELFF. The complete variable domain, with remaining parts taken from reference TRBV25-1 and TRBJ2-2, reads EADIYQTPRYLVIGTGKKITLECSQTMGHDKMYWYQQDPGMELHLIHYSYGVNSTEKGDLSSESTVSRIRTEHFPLTLESARPSHTSQYLCASRGGLATGELFFGEGSRLTVL.